These 30 T cell receptor beta chains came from one sample sequenced in a study of blood T cell repertoires in COVID-19. TCRdb's table, derived via immunoSEQ multiplex PCR, lists solely in-frame clones and lacks some. The table has approximately 140,000 clones, 75% to 90% seen once. The specimen was peripheral blood. The receptors stem from a woman aged 55-70 years with COVID-19, enrolled during active disease.

The rearrangement uses TRBV19 and TRBJ2-7, with TRBD1 identical over 8 bases. The CDR3 extends over 14 amino acids. Trimming took 3 bases from V and 3 from J; bases not matched to a gene: 4. From germline, CDR1 is LNHDA and CDR2 SQIVND (reference sequence). CDR3 protein: CASSMSTGGYEQYF. As DNA, the CDR3 is TGTGCCAGTAGTATGTCCACAGGGGGCTACGAGCAGTACTTC.

The chain uses TRBV10-3 and TRBJ1-1, with TRBD1 as a possible D gene (6 bases). The germline V gene encodes CDR1 ENHRY and CDR2 SYGVKD. The CDR3 covers 13 residues. V lost 9 bases and J 3 bases, leaving 14 bases between the germline ends. The chain's CDR3 is CAMSWGGDTEAFF. CDR3 DNA sequence: TGTGCCATGTCGTGGGGGGGCGACACTGAAGCTTTCTTT.

The rearrangement links TRBV5-5 to TRBJ1-2, with a possible D match to TRBD1 (6 bases). The CDR3 consists of 16 residues. V gave up 5 bases and J gave up 5 bases, with 22 bases separating them. Germline CDR1 and CDR2: SGHKS and YYEKEE (reference sequence). CDR3 in DNA: TGTGCCAGCAGTCTTGAAGGGCAGCCAGGGGAATATGGCTACACCTTC. Translating gives CASSLEGQPGEYGYTF. The variable domain in full, with the rest retrieved from reference TRBV5-5 and TRBJ1-2, is DAGVTQSPTHLIKTRGQQVTLRCSPISGHKSVSWYQQVLGQGPQFIFQYYEKEERGRGNFPDRFSARQFPNYSSELNVNALLLGDSALYLCASSLEGQPGEYGYTFGSGTRLTVV.

The V call is TRBV5-1, the J call TRBJ2-6; 8 nucleotides line up with TRBD2. Germline values: CDR1 SGHRS, CDR2 YFSETQ. This CDR3 contains 17 residues. Losses at the gene ends were 0 bases for V and 4 bases for J; bases not matched to a gene: 6. CDR3: CASSLVAGGGGANVLTF. The CDR3 region has the DNA TGCGCCAGCAGCTTGGTTGCGGGGGGCGGAGGGGCCAACGTCCTGACTTTC.

This clone appeared a few times. The genes are TRBV5-6 and TRBJ1-4, with a weak D call TRBD1 (5 bases). The CDR3 has 16 residues. Trimming pared 1 base from V and 7 bases from J, leaving 17 bases between. The germline gives CDR1 SGHDT, CDR2 YYEEEE. The CDR3 reads CASSLISGEEGEKLFF. Written as DNA, the CDR3 is TGTGCCAGCAGCTTGATATCGGGGGAAGAAGGTGAAAAACTGTTTTTT.

This chain connects TRBV5-5 to TRBJ1-5, with TRBD1 as a possible D gene (5 bases). CDR3 length: 12 amino acids. V dropped 1 base and J dropped 7 bases, with 6 bases sitting between them. Per the germline V gene, CDR1 is SGHKS and CDR2 is YYEKEE (reference sequence). The CDR3 sequence is CASSLQGQPQHF. The CDR3 nucleotides read TGTGCCAGCAGCTTGCAGGGACAGCCCCAGCATTTT.

This chain connects TRBV25-1 to TRBJ1-4; D remains ambiguous. V was pared by 3 bases and J by 0 bases, with 5 bases between. Germline-derived CDR1 and CDR2 are MGHDK and SYGVNS. This CDR3 region has 14 residues. CDR3 coding DNA: TGTGCCAGCAGTGAGCGCCCAACTAATGAAAAACTGTTTTTT. This encodes CASSERPTNEKLFF.

The chain has TRBV2 and TRBJ2-5; TRBD2 matches 11 bases. Germline assignment: CDR1 SNHLY and CDR2 FYNNEI. The CDR3 is made up of 14 amino acids. Losses at the gene ends were 6 bases for V and 3 bases for J; bases not matched to a gene: 3. CDR3 in DNA: TGTGCCAGCAGCGTGGGACTAGCGGAAGAGACCCAGTACTTC. Translation gives CASSVGLAEETQYF.

The chain recombines TRBV7-9 with TRBJ2-5, with TRBD2 matching 7 bases. Germline lookup yields CDR1 SEHNR and CDR2 FQNEAQ (reference sequence). Losses at the gene ends were 1 base for V and 1 base for J; bases not matched to a gene: 6. There are 16 residues in the CDR3. The CDR3 DNA reads as TGTGCCAGCAGCTTAGGGCTAGCGGTCCGCCAAGAGACCCAGTACTTC. It codes for CASSLGLAVRQETQYF.

The V call is TRBV7-2, the J call TRBJ2-7, with 9 positions matching TRBD2. CDR1 and CDR2 from the germline V gene are SGHTA and FQGNSA. J lost 2 bases, V lost 0 bases, and 5 bases had no gene match. This CDR3 contains 16 residues. The CDR3 protein is CASSLASGGSPYEQYF. DNA of the CDR3: TGTGCCAGCAGCTTAGCTAGCGGGGGCTCTCCCTACGAGCAGTACTTC.

This chain links TRBV2 with TRBJ1-4; D is unresolved. Trimming removed 3 bases from V and 6 bases from J, with 11 bases in between. Germline CDR1 reads SNHLY; CDR2 reads FYNNEI. The CDR3 consists of 14 residues. Here the CDR3 reads CASSDQVEYEKLFF. The CDR3 bases are TGTGCCAGCAGTGACCAGGTCGAATATGAAAAACTGTTTTTT.

This rearrangement joins TRBV9 to TRBJ2-7; TRBD2 might be the D (6 bases). Germline-derived CDR1 and CDR2 are SGDLS and YYNGEE. The CDR3 extends over 15 amino acids. The V gene lost 0 bases and the J gene lost 1 base, with 11 bases spanning the gap. This CDR3 is CASSVGTEGSYEQYF. DNA for the CDR3: TGTGCCAGCAGCGTAGGGACGGAGGGTTCCTACGAGCAGTACTTC.

The V and J genes are TRBV3-1 (or the pseudogene TRBV3-2) and TRBJ2-1; tentatively, D is TRBD2 (5 bases). CDR1 is LGHDT and CDR2 is YNNKEL in the germline V gene (reference sequence). V was clipped by 2 bases and J by 6 bases, with 11 bases between them. The CDR3 runs to 14 residues. The CDR3 nucleotides read TGTGCCAGCAGCCAACCCTATAGCGCCAATGAGCAGTTCTTC. This translates into CASSQPYSANEQFF.

V and J are TRBV5-4 and TRBJ1-6; no reliable D call. This CDR3 comprises 14 residues. Germline V gene lookup returns CDR1 SGHNT and CDR2 YYREEE (reference sequence). Trimming stripped 1 base from V and 8 bases from J, with 10 bases between. The CDR3 spells CASSLRREYSPLHF. The CDR3 nucleotides are TGTGCCAGCAGCTTGAGGCGGGAGTATTCACCCCTCCACTTT.

The CDR3 spells CASSPVPGQGPGANVLTF. DNA for the CDR3: TGTGCCAGCAGCCCCGTACCGGGACAGGGGCCTGGGGCCAACGTCCTGACTTTC. This sequence joins TRBV9 and TRBJ2-6; 10 nucleotides align to TRBD1. This CDR3 comprises 18 residues. Germline V CDR1 and CDR2: SGDLS, YYNGEE. Trimming removed 4 bases from V and 2 bases from J; junction bases left unmatched: 9. Full variable domain (remainder filled in from reference TRBV9 and TRBJ2-6): DSGVTQTPKHLITATGQRVTLRCSPRSGDLSVYWYQQSLDQGLQFLIQYYNGEERAKGNILERFSAQQFPDLHSELNLSSLELGDSALYFCASSPVPGQGPGANVLTFGAGSRLTVL.

CDR3 sequence reads: CASSLAPGVGLRPYEQYF. CDR3 DNA sequence: TGCGCCAGCAGCTTGGCCCCGGGGGTAGGCTTACGTCCCTACGAGCAGTACTTC. V and J are TRBV5-1 and TRBJ2-7; the D gene is possibly TRBD2 (6 bases). The CDR3 runs 18 residues. Germline V gene data show CDR1 as SGHRS and CDR2 as YFSETQ. V was shortened by 0 bases and J by 2 bases, with 21 bases between the two germline ends.

The rearrangement uses TRBV6-1 and TRBJ1-3; 8 nucleotides line up with TRBD1. With 0 bases clipped from V and 0 bases from J, the junction kept 10 bases outside the gene matches. This CDR3 region has 19 residues. The germline V gene encodes CDR1 MNHNS and CDR2 SASEGT. As DNA, the CDR3 is TGTGCCAGCAGTGAAGCGCCCGGACAGGGTGTGGACTCTGGAAACACCATATATTTT. This gives the protein CASSEAPGQGVDSGNTIYF.

J is TRBJ2-1 and V is TRBV18; the D gene is possibly TRBD2 (5 bases). V was clipped by 1 base and J by 5 bases, with 24 bases between them. Germline V lookup: CDR1 KGHSH, CDR2 LQKENI. The CDR3 totals 19 residues. This CDR3 reads CASSPLTVAEGYYNNEQFF. Here the CDR3 DNA reads TGTGCCAGCTCACCACTTACGGTGGCCGAGGGATACTACAACAATGAGCAGTTCTTC.

The chain joins TRBV7-2 to TRBJ1-4; 8 bases map to TRBD1. The germline V gene encodes CDR1 SGHTA and CDR2 FQGNSA. The CDR3 totals 16 residues. Unmatched junction bases numbered 6, after V lost 2 bases and J lost 4 bases. The CDR3 nucleotides read TGTGCCAGCAGCTTACGACAGGGGTCGGGTAATGAAAAACTGTTTTTT. Protein: CASSLRQGSGNEKLFF.

The chain joins TRBV7-2 to TRBJ2-7, with D maybe TRBD2 (6 bases). The CDR3 sequence is 14 residues long. Germline CDR1 is SGHTA and CDR2 is FQGNSA. Between the trimmed V and J ends, which lost 0 bases and 6 bases, there was a span of 12 bases. DNA for the CDR3: TGTGCCAGCAGCTTAGCGCTAACTAGCAGCGAGCAGTACTTC. As protein: CASSLALTSSEQYF.

The chain is built from TRBV24-1 and TRBJ2-1; 8 bases are shared with TRBD1. This CDR3 has 16 residues. The V and J ends lost 3 bases and 8 bases, in that order; junction bases with no gene match: 11. Germline values: CDR1 KGHDR, CDR2 SFDVKD. The CDR3 loop reads CATSDRGQGGADEQFF. CDR3 nucleotide sequence: TGTGCCACCAGTGATCGTGGACAGGGTGGGGCGGATGAGCAGTTCTTC.

In its sample, this clone was seen once. The gene calls are TRBV29-1 and TRBJ1-3; D is uncertain. Per germline, CDR1 SQVTM and CDR2 ANQGSEA. The CDR3 is 12 residues long. Trimming stripped 4 bases from V and 2 bases from J, with 6 bases between. DNA for the CDR3: TGCAGCGTTGTGGCCCCTGGAAACACCATATATTTT. Its translation is CSVVAPGNTIYF.

This clone appeared a few times. The chain joins TRBV6-2 or TRBV6-3 to TRBJ2-7; weak D call: TRBD1 (6 bases). The V end was cut by 0 bases, the J end by 3 bases, with 18 bases between. CDR3 length: 17 residues. Per the germline V gene, CDR1 is MNHEY and CDR2 is SVGEGT. This chain's CDR3 is CASSYSIHVQGFYEQYF. CDR3 bases: TGTGCCAGCAGTTACTCGATACATGTTCAGGGGTTCTACGAGCAGTACTTC.

V usage is TRBV27 and J usage is TRBJ2-1; 7 bases match TRBD2. There are 14 residues in the CDR3. Unmatched junction bases numbered 8, after V lost 6 bases and J lost 6 bases. Per germline, CDR1 MNHEY and CDR2 SMNVEV (reference sequence). The chain's CDR3 is CASRTSSGGNEQFF. The DNA for the CDR3 is TGTGCCAGCAGGACCTCCTCGGGAGGCAATGAGCAGTTCTTC.

The sample holds a few counts of this clone. The chain joins TRBV10-3 to TRBJ2-2; D is uncertain. V lost 7 bases to trimming and J lost 0 bases, with 6 bases between them. Germline V gene lookup returns CDR1 ENHRY and CDR2 SYGVKD. CDR3 length equals 13 residues. The CDR3 region is CAIKQPNTGELFF. DNA of the CDR3: TGTGCCATCAAACAGCCGAACACCGGGGAGCTGTTTTTT.

The chain recombines TRBV9 with TRBJ1-1; 7 positions match TRBD1. V lost 4 bases and J lost 1; bases outside the gene matches: 13. The CDR3 spans 17 residues. Germline CDR1 reads SGDLS; CDR2 reads YYNGEE. CDR3 sequence reads: CASSPHQGGLGNTEAFF. DNA of the CDR3: TGTGCCAGCAGCCCCCACCAGGGGGGTTTAGGGAACACTGAAGCTTTCTTT. Using reference TRBV9 and TRBJ1-1 for the parts outside the CDR3, the full variable domain is DSGVTQTPKHLITATGQRVTLRCSPRSGDLSVYWYQQSLDQGLQFLIQYYNGEERAKGNILERFSAQQFPDLHSELNLSSLELGDSALYFCASSPHQGGLGNTEAFFGQGTRLTVV.

The chain carries TRBV30 and TRBJ2-7; D might be TRBD1 (6 bases). In germline, CDR1 is GTSNPN, CDR2 SVGIG (reference sequence). V was pared by 6 bases and J by 2 bases, with 17 bases between. The CDR3 sequence is 14 residues long. CDR3 region: CACTLTGTAYEQYF. CDR3 sequence (DNA): TGTGCCTGTACCCTAACAGGGACGGCCTACGAGCAGTACTTC.

J is TRBJ2-3 and V is TRBV18; no clear D gene. This CDR3 region has 14 residues. CDR1 and CDR2 (germline): KGHSH, LQKENI. The V and J ends lost 2 bases and 1 base respectively, with 7 bases between them. The CDR3 DNA is TGTGCCAGCTCACCATCCGAGGGCACAGATACGCAGTATTTT. Protein product: CASSPSEGTDTQYF.

The rearrangement links TRBV5-1 to TRBJ2-6; D remains unclear. V was shortened by 0 bases and J by 1 base, with 5 bases between the two germline ends. Per the germline V gene, CDR1 is SGHRS and CDR2 is YFSETQ. The CDR3 has 15 residues. The chain's CDR3 is CASSLEESGANVLTF. In DNA form, the CDR3 reads TGCGCCAGCAGCTTGGAAGAGTCTGGGGCCAACGTCCTGACTTTC.

This clone was counted only a few times. The rearrangement joins TRBV7-9 to TRBJ2-5, with D possibly being TRBD2 (5 bases). Germline V gives CDR1 SEHNR, CDR2 FQNEAQ (reference sequence). The ends were cut back, 0 bases at V and 5 bases at J, with 13 bases in the middle. CDR3 length: 15 residues. Here the CDR3 reads CASSLARGSGETQYF. Here the CDR3 DNA reads TGTGCCAGCAGCTTAGCCCGGGGAAGTGGGGAGACCCAGTACTTC.